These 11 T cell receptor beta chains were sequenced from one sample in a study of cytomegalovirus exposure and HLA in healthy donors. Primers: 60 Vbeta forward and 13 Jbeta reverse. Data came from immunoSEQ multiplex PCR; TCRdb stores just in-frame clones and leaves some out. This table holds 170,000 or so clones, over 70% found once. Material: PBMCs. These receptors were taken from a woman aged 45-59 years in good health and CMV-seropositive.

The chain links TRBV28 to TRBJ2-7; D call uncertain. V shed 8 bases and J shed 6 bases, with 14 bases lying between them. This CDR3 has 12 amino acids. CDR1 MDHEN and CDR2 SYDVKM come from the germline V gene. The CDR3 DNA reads TGTGCCAGCGATGGCCAATTTTCCGAGCAGTACTTC. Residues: CASDGQFSEQYF. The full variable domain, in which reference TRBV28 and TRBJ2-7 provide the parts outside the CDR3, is DVKVTQSSRYLVKRTGEKVFLECVQDMDHENMFWYRQDPGLGLRLIYFSYDVKMKEKGDIPEGYSVSREKKERFSLILESASTNQTSMYLCASDGQFSEQYFGPGTRLTVT.

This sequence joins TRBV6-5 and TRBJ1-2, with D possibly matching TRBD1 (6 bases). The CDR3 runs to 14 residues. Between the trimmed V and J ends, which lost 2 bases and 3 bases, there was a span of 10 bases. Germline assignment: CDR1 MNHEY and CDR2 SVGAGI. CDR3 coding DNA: TGTGCCAGCAGTTACGGGGGCCGAGACTATGGCTACACCTTC. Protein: CASSYGGRDYGYTF.

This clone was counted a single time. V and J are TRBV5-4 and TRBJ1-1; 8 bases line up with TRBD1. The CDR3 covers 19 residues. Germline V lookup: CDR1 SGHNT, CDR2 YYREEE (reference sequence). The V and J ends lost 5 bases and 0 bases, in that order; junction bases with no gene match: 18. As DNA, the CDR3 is TGTGCCAGCAGGTCAGGGGGCTCACCAATCAGTTCCATGAACACTGAAGCTTTCTTT. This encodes CASRSGGSPISSMNTEAFF.

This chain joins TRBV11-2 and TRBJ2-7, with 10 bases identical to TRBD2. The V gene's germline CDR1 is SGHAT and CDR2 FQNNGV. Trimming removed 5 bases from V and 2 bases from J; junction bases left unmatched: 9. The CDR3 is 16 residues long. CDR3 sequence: CASSLDSGGLTYEQYF. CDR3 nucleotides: TGTGCCAGCAGCCTCGATAGCGGGGGGTTAACCTACGAGCAGTACTTC.

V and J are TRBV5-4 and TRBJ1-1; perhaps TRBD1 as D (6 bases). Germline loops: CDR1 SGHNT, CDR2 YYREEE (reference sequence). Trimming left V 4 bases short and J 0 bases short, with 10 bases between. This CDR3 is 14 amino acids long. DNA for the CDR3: TGTGCCAGCAGCCAGGACAGCATGAACACTGAAGCTTTCTTT. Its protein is CASSQDSMNTEAFF.

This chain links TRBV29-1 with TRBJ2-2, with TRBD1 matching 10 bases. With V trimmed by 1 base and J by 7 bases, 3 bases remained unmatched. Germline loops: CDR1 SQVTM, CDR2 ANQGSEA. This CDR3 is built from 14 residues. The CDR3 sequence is CSVEGQGAGGELFF. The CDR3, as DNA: TGCAGCGTTGAAGGACAGGGGGCGGGCGGGGAGCTGTTTTTT.

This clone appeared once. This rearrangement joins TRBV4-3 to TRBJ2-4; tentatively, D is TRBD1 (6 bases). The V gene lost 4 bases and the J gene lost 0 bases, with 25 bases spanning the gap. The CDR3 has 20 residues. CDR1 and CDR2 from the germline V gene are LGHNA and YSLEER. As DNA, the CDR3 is TGCGCCAGCAGCCTTGAGGGGCCTACGACAGGACAAATAGCCAAAAACATTCAGTACTTC. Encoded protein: CASSLEGPTTGQIAKNIQYF.

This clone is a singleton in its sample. The CDR3 spells CASSLQGARGTEAFF. In DNA form, the CDR3 reads TGCGCCAGCAGCCTTCAGGGGGCGAGAGGTACTGAAGCTTTCTTT. The rearrangement links TRBV5-1 to TRBJ1-1; 8 nucleotides agree with TRBD1. The CDR3 length is 15 residues. In germline, CDR1 is SGHRS, CDR2 YFSETQ. With V trimmed by 4 bases and J by 5 bases, 10 bases remained unmatched.

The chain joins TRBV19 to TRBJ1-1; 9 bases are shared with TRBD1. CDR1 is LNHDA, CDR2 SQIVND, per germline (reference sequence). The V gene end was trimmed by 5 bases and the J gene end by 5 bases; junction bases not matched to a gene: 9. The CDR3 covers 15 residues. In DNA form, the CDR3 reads TGTGCCAGTAGTTCCGGGACAGGGTGGGAGACTGAAGCTTTCTTT. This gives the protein CASSSGTGWETEAFF.

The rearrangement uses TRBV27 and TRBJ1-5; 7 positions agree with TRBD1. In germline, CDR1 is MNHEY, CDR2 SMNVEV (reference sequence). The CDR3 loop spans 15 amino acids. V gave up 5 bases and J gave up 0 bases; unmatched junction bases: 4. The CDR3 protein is CASSRGTDSNQPQHF. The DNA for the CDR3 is TGTGCCAGCAGTCGCGGGACAGATAGCAATCAGCCCCAGCATTTT.

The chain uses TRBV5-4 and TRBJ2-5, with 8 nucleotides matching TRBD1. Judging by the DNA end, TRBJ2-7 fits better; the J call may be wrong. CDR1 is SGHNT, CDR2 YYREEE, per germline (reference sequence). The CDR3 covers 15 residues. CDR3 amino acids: CASSLGDRMAYEQYF. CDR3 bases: TGTGCCAGCAGCTTGGGGGACAGGATGGCCTACGAGCAGTACTTC.